This T cell receptor beta chain comes out of a study of T cells in Graves' hyperthyroidism and ophthalmopathy (dated by TCRdb to between 2017 and 2020). About the study as a whole: Peripheral blood samples were taken at the time of initial diagnosis, prior to any treatment. Prospective prediction of ophthalmopathy was tested in an independent validation cohort consisting of some 19 hyperthyroidism patients and around 16 patients who later progressed to ophthalmopathy. In roughly six Graves' hyperthyroidism patients, the study also compared T-cell repertoires from thyroid tissue with T-cell repertoires from blood. Once sampling was done, hyperthyroidism patients were given methimazole at a starting dose of 30 mg daily, whereas ophthalmopathy patients were given high-dose intravenous methylprednisolone. The paper reports TCR Vbeta CDR3 sequencing of about 140 peripheral blood samples: 40 or so ophthalmopathy, over 70 hyperthyroidism and approximately 17 progressor patients. The approximately 100 discovery patients were randomly split 7:3 into training and test sets. A discovery cohort of 95 to 100 patients, 43 with Graves' ophthalmopathy and approximately 57 with stable Graves' hyperthyroidism, was used to find distinguishing TCR V-J signatures. On the study overall, not on this receptor specifically: In validation, the model predicted progression to ophthalmopathy with about 71% sensitivity and 72.22% specificity, a median of about 6.7 months before onset. Most expanded thyroid clonotypes (frequency above 0.001) were also detected in blood, suggesting blood repertoires may reflect thyroid immune responses. No statistical method was used to set the sample size in advance, and investigators knew the group allocation. Ophthalmopathy was separated from stable hyperthyroidism by a 13 V-J signature model, with approximately 90% sensitivity and 81% to 83% specificity obtained in cross-validation and 80%/75% obtained in testing.

The TCR beta CDR3 regions were amplified from the RNA transcripts. A first-round RT-PCR of the TCR CDR3 used the HTBI primer set with the Qiagen OneStep RT-PCR kit. Libraries were constructed in a second round of multiplex PCR, after which size selection and purification were performed. Paired-end sequencing of the libraries was performed with 100 bp reads on an Illumina HiSeq2000. Per the authors' processing: SOAPnuke was used to process the raw data, throwing out any read that contained adapters or uncalled bases, had a mean Phred below 15, or lacked an exact constant-primer or identifier match. COPE v1.2.5 was used to merge high-quality paired reads, and clonotypes were defined as unique nucleotide sequences. MiTCR v1.1 was used to align the clonotypes against IMGT TRBV, TRBD and TRBJ reference segments. The analysis included only V-J combinations with a frequency above 0.0001, which together covered around 99% of the repertoires. A TCS score was defined as the ratio between F50 (clonal expansion) and ExV (chaos), using BLOSUM62-based TCRdist between CDR3 peptides within each V-J. Welch's t-statistics and random forest reduced fewer than 600 V-J features to 13, which were used in a naive Bayes classifier (R e1071). The raw public data were reprocessed by TCRdb itself: fastp quality trimming at Q25, MiXCR clonotype calling, in-frame beta chains only. Duplicate CDR3 protein sequences are folded into a single record with the most common DNA and genes. TCRdb's processing, not the study's, gives the V and J calls here. A total of around 530,000 distinct CDR3 sequences appear in this sample, roughly 15% of them only once. Roughly 18% of the sample is in the top ten clones.

This clonotype was found a few times. It has no known antigen specificity. Qualities for individual bases were not recorded, and no much larger clone is one base off. Ophthalmopathy patients had moderately to severely active disease, Clinical Activity Score of at least 3, NOSPECS grade of at least 4, and duration under 3 months. Patients with uncontrolled infections, other autoimmune diseases, pregnancy or lactation were excluded. Diagnoses relied on clinical symptoms, serum thyroxine and TRAb, thyroid ultrasound and orbital computed tomography. PBMCs were isolated from about 10 ml of fresh peripheral blood by Ficoll-Paque density gradient centrifugation. Total RNA was extracted with Trizol reagent, and quality was checked on an Agilent 2100 Bioanalyzer. Sequencing used blood. The receptor's source is a young woman with Graves' ophthalmopathy.

The nucleotide sequence reads TGTGCCAGCAGTTCATTTGGGTCTGGAAACACCATATATTTT. Its protein reads: CASSSFGSGNTIYF. The chain is made from TRBV6-1 and TRBJ1-3, with the D gene call left open. The germline V gene sets CDR1 to MNHNS and CDR2 to SASEGT. Including the terminal cysteine and phenylalanine, the CDR3 comprises 14 residues. The retained sequence is limited to the CDR3, 42 bases, with the frame set at the first base. A distance of 9 bases separates the germline ends of V and J, which lose 5 bases and 1 base respectively.